Following are 16 T cell receptor beta chains from one sample sequenced in a study of T cells in Graves' hyperthyroidism and ophthalmopathy. The CDR3 regions of TCR beta were amplified from RNA transcripts. The primer set for the first-round RT-PCR of the TCR CDR3 was HTBI. TCRdb reprocessed the multiplex PCR reads with MiXCR, giving one entry per CDR3 protein. The sample includes a few hundred thousand distinct CDR3 sequences, roughly 50% of them seen just once. Sequenced sample: peripheral blood or thyroid tissue (not recorded which). All receptors come from a woman in her late teens or twenties with Graves' hyperthyroidism.

This clonotype turned up a few times. This sequence joins TRBV6-5 and TRBJ1-1; D unclear. There are 15 residues in the CDR3. Trimming took 4 bases from V and 5 from J, leaving 17 bases between them. The germline gives CDR1 MNHEY, CDR2 SVGAGI. The CDR3 sequence is CASSLGRGRATEAFF. For the CDR3, the DNA is TGTGCCAGCAGTTTAGGGAGAGGGAGGGCTACTGAAGCTTTCTTT.

This clonotype has a single count. DNA for the CDR3: TGCAGCGTTGTGTTCGGCAATCAGCCCCAGCATTTT. Translating gives CSVVFGNQPQHF. The chain links TRBV29-1 to TRBJ1-5; D remains ambiguous. The germline CDR1 and CDR2 sequences are SQVTM and ANQGSEA. V dropped 4 bases and J dropped 2 bases, with 6 bases sitting between them. The CDR3 has 12 amino acids.

Ten or more counts support this clonotype. This chain connects TRBV7-2 to TRBJ1-3, with unresolved D. With 5 bases removed from V and 4 bases from J, the gap between germline ends came to 9 bases. The CDR3 consists of 13 residues. CDR1 is SGHTA and CDR2 is FQGNSA in the germline V gene. In DNA, the CDR3 is TGTGCCAGCAGCCCGGGTGTAGGAAACACCATATATTTT. It yields the protein CASSPGVGNTIYF.

This sequence joins TRBV20-1 and TRBJ1-3, with unresolved D. The CDR3 has 14 residues. The V gene's germline CDR1 is DFQATT and CDR2 SNEGSKA (reference sequence). Trimming shortened V by 0 bases and J by 3 bases, and 9 bases separated the two germline ends. The CDR3 DNA follows: TGCAGTGCTAGAGACCTGTTGGGTGGAAACACCATATATTTT. It translates to CSARDLLGGNTIYF.

The V and J genes are TRBV29-1 and TRBJ2-7; 8 bases match TRBD1. Looked up from germline, CDR1 is SQVTM and CDR2 is ANQGSEA. The length of the CDR3 is 12 residues. The V segment lost 7 bases and the J segment 7 bases; nucleotides outside the gene matches: 9. The CDR3, as DNA: TGCAGCGCCGGGACAGGCTACTTTGAGCAGTACTTC. It is translated as CSAGTGYFEQYF.

To note about this clonotype: A much larger clone lies one base from this, so it may be a read error. J is TRBJ1-2 and V is TRBV24-1; D gene unclear. The CDR3 is made up of 15 amino acids. Trimming left V 4 bases short and J 3 bases short, with 14 bases between. The germline V gene has CDR1 KGHDR and CDR2 SFDVKD. The CDR3, as DNA: TGTGCCACCAGTGACCCCATGGACGGATACTATGGCTACACCTTC. Amino acid sequence: CATSDPMDGYYGYTF.

The chain joins TRBV6-1 to TRBJ2-5; D is undetermined. From germline, CDR1 is MNHNS and CDR2 SASEGT. Trimming left V 6 bases short and J 4 bases short, with 6 bases between. The CDR3 runs to 11 residues. The CDR3 reads CASRLPETQYF. DNA for the CDR3: TGTGCCAGCAGACTCCCAGAGACCCAGTACTTC.

The J gene is TRBJ2-3, the V gene TRBV12-3 or TRBV12-4, with 12 bases that match TRBD2. Trimming cost V 6 bases and J 3 bases; bases outside gene matches: 4. The CDR3 has 15 amino acids. The CDR3 loop reads CASRGLAGRTDTQYF. For the CDR3, the DNA is TGTGCCAGCAGAGGACTAGCGGGAAGGACAGATACGCAGTATTTT.

This rearrangement joins TRBV10-3 to TRBJ1-1; a possible D gene is TRBD1 (5 bases). Germline CDR1 reads ENHRY; CDR2 reads SYGVKD. The CDR3 is 15 amino acids. Trimming left V 10 bases short and J 0 bases short, with 18 bases between. The CDR3 protein is CASRERGPLNTEAFF. CDR3 DNA: TGTGCCAGCAGGGAGAGGGGACCCCTGAACACTGAAGCTTTCTTT.

As to this clonotype: A read error may produce the germline difference seen at one junction end. This chain links TRBV20-1 with TRBJ2-7, with 12 bases lining up with TRBD2. The CDR3 has 13 amino acids. Germline V gene lookup returns CDR1 DFQATT and CDR2 SNEGSKA (reference sequence). The CDR3 reads CRASGRAAGEQYF. The CDR3 nucleotides read TGCAGAGCTAGCGGGAGGGCTGCCGGAGAGCAGTACTTC.

The chain carries TRBV7-2 and TRBJ2-7; 8 nucleotides match TRBD2. Germline values: CDR1 SGHTA, CDR2 FQGNSA. With V trimmed by 6 bases and J by 2 bases, 6 bases remained unmatched. This CDR3 has 14 amino acids. This CDR3 reads CASSDLAGPYEQYF. The CDR3, as DNA: TGTGCCAGCAGTGACTTAGCGGGGCCCTACGAGCAGTACTTC.

The chain couples TRBV4-2 to TRBJ2-2, with D hard to call. The CDR3 is 17 residues long. Trimming removed 0 bases at V and 4 bases at J, with 15 bases between. CDR1 is LGHNA, CDR2 YNFKEQ, per germline. The CDR3 coding sequence is TGTGCCAGCAGCCAAGATCTGGGGTGGCAGGTCACCGGGGAGCTGTTTTTT. Amino acids: CASSQDLGWQVTGELFF.

This clonotype was seen more than once but under ten times. The V call is TRBV7-9, the J call TRBJ2-5; 8 bases match TRBD1. Germline trimming cut 5 bases from V and 5 bases from J; bases unmatched to any gene: 7. This CDR3 is built from 14 residues. CDR1 and CDR2 from the germline V gene are SEHNR and FQNEAQ (reference sequence). CDR3 in amino acids: CASSRRTGWETQYF. Here the CDR3 DNA reads TGTGCCAGCAGCAGGCGGACAGGGTGGGAGACCCAGTACTTC.

A word on this clonotype: At one of its ends the junction is not consistent with the germline gene, which may arise from a read error. The genes are TRBV7-2 and TRBJ1-1; unclear D gene. The CDR3 has 12 amino acids. In germline, CDR1 is SGHTA, CDR2 FQGNSA. This CDR3 reads CASSFQRTEASF. DNA of the CDR3: TGTGCCAGCAGTTTCCAGAGGACTGAAGCTTCCTTT.

The chain has TRBV15 and TRBJ1-2; maybe TRBD1 (5 bases). This CDR3 has 14 amino acids. V lost 1 base and J 7 bases, leaving 13 bases between the germline ends. The germline V gene encodes CDR1 LNHNV and CDR2 YYDKDF (reference sequence). CDR3 loop: CATSRGDYGAGYTF. The CDR3 DNA reads as TGTGCCACCAGCAGAGGAGACTACGGGGCTGGCTACACCTTC.

This rearrangement joins TRBV15 to TRBJ1-5, with 9 bases aligning to TRBD1. CDR3 length: 18 residues. The V and J ends lost 3 bases and 0 bases, in that order; junction bases with no gene match: 9. Looked up from germline, CDR1 is LNHNV and CDR2 is YYDKDF (reference sequence). The CDR3 coding sequence is TGTGCCACCAGCAGCCAAGAGGGACAGGGATATAGCAATCAGCCCCAGCATTTT. It specifies CATSSQEGQGYSNQPQHF.